This is a list of T cell receptor beta chains from one sample in a study of CD8+CD57+ T cells in acquired aplastic anemia. A single record per CDR3 protein comes from TCRdb applying MiXCR to the reads. This sample carries about 160,000 distinct CDR3 sequences, around 45% of them seen once, and the ten largest clones take 1.1%. Sample: sorted CD4+, CD8+, or CD8+CD57+ T cells (not recorded which) from PBMCs. The receptors stem from a human donor in good health. The CDR3 runs from the conserved cysteine through the conserved F or W. D genes are given only for firm matches. Rows give clone size only sometimes, using once, few, many, or a class for an expanded clone.

d_call | clone_size | j_call | v_call | cdr3_nt | cdr3_aa
- | - | TRBJ2-5 | TRBV2 | TGTGCCAGCAGTAGCCTAGGACAGGGAGGGGAGACCCAGTACTTC | CASSSLGQGGETQYF
- | - | TRBJ1-6 | TRBV7-6 | TGTGCCAGCAGAAGTCTGGGGGGCAATAATTCACCCCTCCACTTT | CASRSLGGNNSPLHF
- | - | TRBJ1-3 | TRBV15 | TGTGCCATCGCCGGGGACGTCGGCGGAGGAAACACCATATATTTT | CAIAGDVGGGNTIYF
TRBD1 | - | TRBJ2-7 | TRBV7-8 | TGTGCCAGCAGCCCAGGGACAGTCATCCCCTACGAGCAGTACTTC | CASSPGTVIPYEQYF
TRBD2 | - | TRBJ2-7 | TRBV20-1 | TGCAGTGCTAGGGACCGGGAGGACTACGAGCAGTACTTC | CSARDREDYEQYF
TRBD2 | - | TRBJ2-7 | TRBV10-3 | TGTGCCATCAGTGAGACGGGCTTGGCGGCGGGGGTCTACGAGCAGTACTTC | CAISETGLAAGVYEQYF
TRBD2 | many | TRBJ2-1 | TRBV29-1 | TGCAGCGCCCGGGGACTAGCGGGGCCTTGGAACAATGAGCAGTTCTTC | CSARGLAGPWNNEQFF
- | - | TRBJ1-6 | TRBV9 | TGTGCCAGCAGCGTGACGGGGATGGAGTCACCCCTCCACTTT | CASSVTGMESPLHF
- | - | TRBJ1-1 | TRBV13 | TGTGCCAGCAGCTTAGGCCTAGCGAACACTGAAGCTTTCTTT | CASSLGLANTEAFF
- | - | TRBJ1-5 | TRBV10-3 | TGTGCCATCAGTGAGTCTCCAGGGACTCAGCCCCAGCATTTT | CAISESPGTQPQHF
TRBD2 | few | TRBJ2-5 | TRBV2 | TGTGCCAGCAGTGTGGCGGGGGGCCAAGAGACCCAGTACTTC | CASSVAGGQETQYF
TRBD2 | few | TRBJ2-7 | TRBV10-1 | TGCGCCAGCAGCGACCTGCCGGGACTAGCGGGTACCTACGAGCAGTACTTC | CASSDLPGLAGTYEQYF
- | - | TRBJ1-2 | TRBV7-6 | TGTGCCAGCAGCGAACTACCTAATACCAACTATGGCTACACCTTC | CASSELPNTNYGYTF
- | - | TRBJ2-6 | TRBV11-2 | TGTGCCTGCAGCTCCACGGTGGGTAATGGGGCCAACGTCCTGACTTTC | CACSSTVGNGANVLTF
TRBD2 | many | TRBJ2-7 | TRBV10-3 | TGTGCCATCATGGGGCTAGCGGCATACGAGCAGTACTTC | CAIMGLAAYEQYF
- | few | TRBJ2-3 | TRBV18 | TGTGCCAGCTCACCAGACGAAGATACGCAGTATTTT | CASSPDEDTQYF
- | many | TRBJ1-2 | TRBV29-1 | TGCAGCGTCCGAGGGGTGGGAGGCGACTATGGCTACACCTTC | CSVRGVGGDYGYTF
- | - | TRBJ1-4 | TRBV7-9 | TGTGCCAGCAGTGCCACAGGGTATGAAAAACTGTTTTTT | CASSATGYEKLFF
- | - | TRBJ2-3 | TRBV29-1 | TGCAGCGTTGAAGCCTGGGGGTCAGGAGATACGCAGTATTTT | CSVEAWGSGDTQYF
- | - | TRBJ1-1 | TRBV6-2/TRBV6-3 | TGTGCCAGCAGCCTGGGACAACGCGGCACTGAAGCTTTCTTT | CASSLGQRGTEAFF
TRBD2 | - | TRBJ2-3 | TRBV29-1 | TGCAGCGTGGGACTAGCTAGTAGGGCAGATACGCAGTATTTT | CSVGLASRADTQYF
- | - | TRBJ2-2 | TRBV11-3 | TGTGCCAGCAGTCCCAGAGGCCGTAACGGGGAGCTGTTTTTT | CASSPRGRNGELFF
- | many | TRBJ1-1 | TRBV19 | TGTGCCAGTATAGGAAGGGGAGCTATGGGAACTGAAGCTTTCTTT | CASIGRGAMGTEAFF
- | many | TRBJ2-1 | TRBV11-1 | TGTGCCAGCAGCTTAGGGGATTCCTACAATGAGCAGTTCTTC | CASSLGDSYNEQFF
TRBD2 | many | TRBJ2-5 | TRBV10-3 | TGTGCCGTAGGACTAGAGGGTGAGACCCAGTACTTC | CAVGLEGETQYF
TRBD2 | many | TRBJ2-5 | TRBV7-7 | TGTGCTAGCAGCCAAGCGGGAGGGACCGGGGAGACCCAGTACTTC | CASSQAGGTGETQYF
- | - | TRBJ2-1 | TRBV12-5 | TGTGCTAGTGGTTCCCGAATGTATGAGCAGTTCTTC | CASGSRMYEQFF
- | - | TRBJ1-2 | TRBV29-1 | TGCAGCGGAGGGGGGCAGCTTGGCTACACCTTC | CSGGGQLGYTF
- | many | TRBJ1-2 | TRBV19 | TGTGCCAGTAGTCCCCAAACCGGGTATGGCTACACCTTC | CASSPQTGYGYTF
TRBD1 | few | TRBJ1-4 | TRBV10-3 | TGTGCCAGCAAACCTGGGACAGGGGGTGAAAAACTGTTTTTT | CASKPGTGGEKLFF
- | many | TRBJ1-5 | TRBV2 | TGTGCCAGCAGGGCAGCCAATCAGCCCCAGCATTTT | CASRAANQPQHF
TRBD1 | many | TRBJ1-2 | TRBV20-1 | TGCAGTGCCTCACAGGGGATTGAAGGCTACACCTTC | CSASQGIEGYTF
- | many | TRBJ1-5 | TRBV2 | TGTGCCAGCAGGGGCGGGGGGCCGGGCAATCAGCCCCAGCATTTT | CASRGGGPGNQPQHF
TRBD1 | - | TRBJ1-2 | TRBV7-9 | TGTGCCAGCAGCTTAAACAGGGGACTTCCTTATGGCTACACCTTC | CASSLNRGLPYGYTF
TRBD1 | - | TRBJ1-2 | TRBV2 | TGTGCCGGCAACAGGGGGCCTAACTATGGCTACACCTTC | CAGNRGPNYGYTF
- | many | TRBJ1-1 | TRBV7-2 | TGTGCCAGCAGCTTAGCCTCGCAGGTGAACACTGAAGCTTTCTTT | CASSLASQVNTEAFF
TRBD2 | - | TRBJ2-7 | TRBV10-3 | TGTGCCACCGGACTAGCGGGATCCTACGAGCAGTACTTC | CATGLAGSYEQYF
TRBD2 | - | TRBJ2-7 | TRBV11-2 | TGTGCCAGCAGCTTAGGGGCAGCGGGGGGGCAGGGCGAGCAGTACTTC | CASSLGAAGGQGEQYF
- | many | TRBJ2-3 | TRBV6-1 | TGTGCCAGCAGCGCAAGGCCTTGGGGAAACACAGATACGCAGTATTTT | CASSARPWGNTDTQYF
TRBD2 | many | TRBJ2-3 | TRBV7-7 | TGTGCTAGCAGCTTAGGTCCGGGAGGTACCACAGATACGCAGTATTTT | CASSLGPGGTTDTQYF
- | - | TRBJ1-2 | TRBV7-2 | TGTGCCAGCAGCTTAGTAGACAGCCTCTATGGCTACACCTTC | CASSLVDSLYGYTF
- | many | TRBJ1-5 | TRBV2 | TGTGCCAGCAGTGAGACGGCTAGCAATCAGCCCCAGCATTTT | CASSETASNQPQHF
TRBD1 | - | TRBJ2-7 | TRBV19 | TGTGCCAGTAGTGAACAGGGGTTCGAGCAGTACTTC | CASSEQGFEQYF
- | - | TRBJ2-7 | TRBV3-1 | TGTGCCAGCAGCCACGGACACGGAACGTTCGGGCAGTACTTC | CASSHGHGTFGQYF
- | - | TRBJ2-1 | TRBV24-1 | TGTGCTAGAGGGTTTGGGTCGAATTACAATGAGCAGTTCTTC | CARGFGSNYNEQFF
- | few | TRBJ2-2 | TRBV9 | TGTGCCAGCAGCGTGCCCACCGGGGAGCTGTTTTTT | CASSVPTGELFF
- | many | TRBJ1-1 | TRBV4-1 | TGCGCCAGCAGACGCCAGGAGAACACTGAAGCTTTCTTT | CASRRQENTEAFF
- | many | TRBJ1-5 | TRBV12-3/TRBV12-4 | TGTGCCAGCAGTTTAGTCGGGGATGGCCAGCCCCAGCATTTT | CASSLVGDGQPQHF
TRBD1 | many | TRBJ1-2 | TRBV12-5 | TGTGCTAGTGGTTTGGTACGTTGGGGACAGGGCTATGGCTACACCTTC | CASGLVRWGQGYGYTF
- | - | TRBJ1-1 | TRBV25-1 | TGTGCCAGCAGCCAAGGAAGAGGGGTCCTGAACACTAAAGCTTTCTTT | CASSQGRGVLNTKAFF
- | - | TRBJ1-2 | TRBV7-2 | TGTGCCAGCAGCTTCCGGGGAGGACATGGCTACACCTTC | CASSFRGGHGYTF
TRBD1 | once | TRBJ1-1 | TRBV7-8 | TGTGCCAACAGCTTAGGGACAGGGCGTGAAGCTTTCTTT | CANSLGTGREAFF
TRBD1 | - | TRBJ2-5 | TRBV5-4 | TGTGCCAGCAGCTTGATTCTCCGGGACAGGGTTACGAAAGAGACCCAGTACTTC | CASSLILRDRVTKETQYF
TRBD1 | many | TRBJ2-5 | TRBV15 | TGTGCCACCAGCAGAGATTCAGGGGGCGGGGAGACCCAGTACTTC | CATSRDSGGGETQYF
TRBD2 | many | TRBJ2-7 | TRBV2 | TGTGCCAGCAGTGAAGTGGCTAGCGGACGTTACGAGCAGTACTTC | CASSEVASGRYEQYF
TRBD1 | many | TRBJ1-3 | TRBV5-6 | TGTGCCAGCAGCTTGGTGGACAGGGATGACACCATATATTTT | CASSLVDRDDTIYF
- | many | TRBJ1-1 | TRBV29-1 | TGCAGCGTTGAACCGGACACCTCGAACACTGAAGCTTTCTTT | CSVEPDTSNTEAFF
TRBD1 | - | TRBJ2-7 | TRBV4-2 | TGTGCCAGCAGCCAAGGGACAGGGGTCCGCGAGCAGTACTTC | CASSQGTGVREQYF
TRBD1 | - | TRBJ1-4 | TRBV10-3 | TGTGCCATCAGTGATCGGACAGGGGGCAAGGCTAATGAAAAACTGTTTTTT | CAISDRTGGKANEKLFF
- | few | TRBJ2-7 | TRBV7-2 | TGTGCCAGCAGCGCAAGGGGCGGCTCCTACGAGCAGTACTTC | CASSARGGSYEQYF